The 2 T cell receptor beta chains below were found in one sample sequenced in a study of PD-1 blockade in classical Hodgkin lymphoma. The data were produced by immunoSEQ multiplex PCR, yet TCRdb's version contains in-frame clones alone and is incomplete. This table has around 45,000 clones, around 78% appearing once. Time point described: cycle 4 day 1 (C4D1), after more than five weeks of nivolumab. Exposure to brentuximab vedotin varied, and each patient had relapsed following autologous stem cell transplantation. This sample comprised peripheral blood mononuclear cells (PBMCs), obtained before the fourth cycle of nivolumab. Receptors were obtained from a human donor with classical Hodgkin lymphoma.

This CDR3 is CASSVGDQPQHF. The CDR3 DNA is TGTGCCAGCAGCGTAGGGGATCAGCCCCAGCATTTT. This sequence joins TRBV7-2 and TRBJ1-5; weak D call: TRBD1 (5 bases). The CDR3 is 12 residues long. V dropped 5 bases and J dropped 5 bases, with 7 bases sitting between them. CDR1 is SGHTA, CDR2 FQGNSA, per germline.

The V and J genes are TRBV18 and TRBJ2-5; D ambiguous. The CDR3 covers 13 residues. Germline V CDR1 and CDR2: KGHSH, LQKENI. V dropped 4 bases and J dropped 0 bases, with 6 bases sitting between them. DNA of the CDR3: TGTGCCAGCTCACGGCAGCACCAAGAGACCCAGTACTTC. Protein: CASSRQHQETQYF.